One sample yielded the 11 T cell receptor beta chains listed below, sequenced in a study of blood T cell repertoires in COVID-19. Assay: immunoSEQ multiplex PCR; the TCRdb copy retains only in-frame clones and omits some. The sample has some 50,000 clones; roughly 84% are singletons. The sequencing sample was made of peripheral blood. All receptors derive from a human donor in a cohort sampled during active COVID-19.

The sample holds a few counts of this clone. The CDR3 bases are TGCGCCAGCAGCCAAGCATACAGGGGACAGCCCCAGCATTTT. Encoded protein: CASSQAYRGQPQHF. The chain combines TRBV4-1 with TRBJ1-5; 7 bases map to TRBD1. V gave up 1 base and J gave up 7 bases; unmatched junction bases: 4. Germline V gives CDR1 MGHRA, CDR2 YSYEKL. The CDR3 is made up of 14 amino acids.

This sequence joins TRBV5-5 and TRBJ2-3; weak D call: TRBD2 (6 bases). From germline, CDR1 is SGHKS and CDR2 YYEKEE (reference sequence). V lost 1 base, J lost 2 bases, and 17 bases lay in between. CDR3 length: 17 residues. The CDR3 reads CASSLRRVPVDTDTQYF. In DNA form, the CDR3 reads TGTGCCAGCAGCTTGAGGAGGGTCCCGGTTGACACAGATACGCAGTATTTT.

V is TRBV28 and J is TRBJ1-2; D perhaps matches TRBD1 (5 bases). Per germline, CDR1 MDHEN and CDR2 SYDVKM. Deletions cut 1 base from V and 0 bases from J, with 9 bases between. CDR3 length: 15 amino acids. In DNA form, the CDR3 reads TGTGCCAGCAGTTTATCAGGGTTTCCTAACTATGGCTACACCTTC. Its translation is CASSLSGFPNYGYTF.

The rearrangement links TRBV6-5 to TRBJ1-4; D may be TRBD1 (6 bases). The CDR3 loop spans 14 amino acids. Germline-derived CDR1 and CDR2 are MNHEY and SVGAGI. V lost 2 bases and J 7 bases, leaving 11 bases between the germline ends. This CDR3 reads CASSYHVRGEKLFF. The CDR3 DNA follows: TGTGCCAGCAGTTACCACGTCAGGGGTGAAAAACTGTTTTTT.

The CDR3 bases are TGTGCCAGCAGCTTAGGCGGCAGGGCCATAAACACCATATATTTT. This encodes CASSLGGRAINTIYF. V and J are TRBV7-9 and TRBJ1-3; D is possibly TRBD1 (5 bases). Germline CDR1 reads SEHNR; CDR2 reads FQNEAQ (reference sequence). V was pared by 1 base and J by 6 bases, with 13 bases between. The CDR3 is 15 residues long.

This chain joins TRBV30 and TRBJ1-5; no reliable D call. Trimming removed 2 bases at V and 7 bases at J, with 12 bases between. The V gene's germline CDR1 is GTSNPN and CDR2 SVGIG (reference sequence). The length of the CDR3 is 13 residues. CDR3 bases: TGTGCCTGGAGTACAGTGGAGGGACAGCCCCAGCATTTT. Its translation: CAWSTVEGQPQHF. The variable domain in full, completed from reference TRBV30 and TRBJ1-5, reads SQTIHQWPATLVQPVGSPLSLECTVEGTSNPNLYWYRQAAGRGLQLLFYSVGIGQISSEVPQNLSASRPQDRQFILSSKKLLLSDSGFYLCAWSTVEGQPQHFGDGTRLSIL.

This clone has only one observation. V and J are TRBV24-1 and TRBJ2-3; TRBD2 is a possible D gene (7 bases). The CDR3 has 23 amino acids. V lost 8 bases and J 6 bases, leaving 44 bases between the germline ends. CDR1 KGHDR and CDR2 SFDVKD come from the germline V gene. This chain's CDR3 is CATTSPRGGAVLRYHKSRDTQYF. The CDR3 DNA sequence: TGTGCCACCACTTCACCGAGGGGGGGGGCTGTCCTTCGATATCACAAGAGCAGGGATACGCAGTATTTT.

This clone was detected only a few times. The chain couples TRBV9 to TRBJ2-7; 10 bases align to TRBD2. The germline V gene encodes CDR1 SGDLS and CDR2 YYNGEE. The CDR3 runs 15 residues. Trimming removed 0 bases from V and 4 bases from J; junction bases left unmatched: 4. CDR3: CASSVGPSGRYEQYF. In DNA, the CDR3 is TGTGCCAGCAGCGTAGGCCCTAGCGGGAGATACGAGCAGTACTTC.

This clone appeared a few times. The gene calls are TRBV28 and TRBJ1-5; the match to TRBD1 covers 12 bases. V shed 6 bases and J 6 bases; nucleotides not matched to a gene: 6. CDR3 length equals 15 residues. Per germline, CDR1 MDHEN and CDR2 SYDVKM. The CDR3 loop reads CASRRGQGAAQPQHF. DNA of the CDR3: TGTGCCAGCAGAAGGGGACAGGGGGCGGCTCAGCCCCAGCATTTT.

This chain joins TRBV7-2 and TRBJ2-1, with 12 bases that match TRBD2. This CDR3 is 17 amino acids long. Per the germline V gene, CDR1 is SGHTA and CDR2 is FQGNSA. The trim removed 5 bases at V and 5 bases at J, leaving 10 bases unmatched. DNA for the CDR3: TGTGCCAGCAGCCGGGGGGGGCTAGCGGGAGGGGACAATGAGCAGTTCTTC. Translating it yields CASSRGGLAGGDNEQFF.

The rearrangement uses TRBV5-6 and TRBJ2-7; D possibly corresponds to TRBD1 (5 bases). CDR3 length: 17 residues. Germline loops: CDR1 SGHDT, CDR2 YYEEEE. Deletions cut 4 bases from V and 6 bases from J, with 26 bases between. CDR3 sequence reads: CASSIIRARVSHPEQYF. In nucleotides, the CDR3 is TGTGCCAGCAGCATCATTAGAGCCAGGGTGAGCCATCCCGAGCAGTACTTC.